The text below deals with one TCR beta chain. This sample was taken from a study of OX40 agonist ivuxolimab in advanced cancers. Sampled blood was obtained at baseline, cycle 4 day 1, and cycle 7 day 1. Method: immunoSEQ multiplex PCR; TCRdb's copy keeps in-frame clones and lacks some. The sample contains 52,000 or so clones, 82% of which appear only once. CDR3 length: 18 residues. Looked up from germline, CDR1 is LGHNA and CDR2 is YNFKEQ. V was pared by 0 bases and J by 6 bases, with 11 bases of the junction left unmatched. The J gene is TRBJ2-2, the V gene TRBV4-2; 9 bases agree with TRBD1. The sequences come from CD4+ or CD8+ T cells sorted from blood, collected in a trial of the OX40 agonist ivuxolimab. The clonotype comes from an adult with an advanced solid tumor such as melanoma, head and neck, liver or kidney cancer. The CDR3, as DNA: TGTGCCAGCAGCCAAGATCCTCCGGGACAGGGCTCCGCCGGGGAGCTGTTTTTT. This encodes CASSQDPPGQGSAGELFF.